Below, 19 T cell receptor beta chains from the same sample are listed, as sequenced in a study of CD4 T cells in relation to SARS-CoV-2 and coronaviruses. Assay used: immunoSEQ multiplex PCR; TCRdb lists only in-frame clones, some missing. The sample has approximately 64,000 clones; roughly 93% are singletons. The unexposed donors gave CD4+ T cells in about 2010-2019, prior to COVID-19. The source material was naive CD4+ T cells from PBMCs. The subset here: naive CD4+ T cells isolated by negative enrichment. The receptors come from a human donor in good health.

The chain joins TRBV24-1 to TRBJ2-4; TRBD1 matches 11 bases. V was clipped by 4 bases and J by 6 bases; unmatched bases: 7. This CDR3 is built from 16 residues. The germline gives CDR1 KGHDR, CDR2 SFDVKD. The CDR3 loop is CATSDTGQGDINIQYF. The CDR3 DNA reads as TGTGCCACCAGTGACACGGGACAGGGGGACATAAACATTCAGTACTTC.

The J gene is TRBJ1-5, the V gene TRBV2; D unresolved. This CDR3 is built from 15 residues. Deletions cut 6 bases from V and 6 bases from J, with 18 bases between. CDR1 and CDR2 (germline): SNHLY, FYNNEI. The DNA for the CDR3 is TGTGCCAGCAGGCCGACCTCTCGTCGTGGTCAGCCCCAGCATTTT. It codes for CASRPTSRRGQPQHF.

This clone came up once. The V and J genes are TRBV23-1 and TRBJ2-2; D gene unclear. TRBV23-1 has ORF status, its function being uncertain. The V gene lost 9 bases and the J gene lost 3 bases, with 14 bases spanning the gap. The CDR3 runs 14 residues. CDR3 DNA sequence: TGCGCCAGGTTAAGGAGAGTAGACACCGGGGAGCTGTTTTTT. Translation: CARLRRVDTGELFF.

The CDR3 sequence: CSVVDGGFEYF. For the CDR3, the DNA is TGCAGCGTTGTCGACGGGGGTTTCGAGTACTTC. The chain links TRBV29-1 to TRBJ2-7; D perhaps matches TRBD2 (6 bases). Deletions cut 4 bases from V and 11 bases from J, with 15 bases between. The length of the CDR3 is 11 residues. Germline-derived CDR1 and CDR2 are SQVTM and ANQGSEA.

The rearrangement joins TRBV6-5 to TRBJ2-7, with D perhaps assigned TRBD1 or TRBD2 (5 bases each). From germline, CDR1 is MNHEY and CDR2 SVGAGI. The CDR3 is 15 amino acids. V was cut by 2 bases and J by 2 bases, with 13 bases left in between. CDR3 DNA sequence: TGTGCCAGCAGTTACAGAGGGGAAGGGGCCTACGAGCAGTACTTC. Translated, it gives CASSYRGEGAYEQYF.

The chain carries TRBV11-2 and TRBJ2-7; D is unclear. V was cut by 4 bases and J by 2 bases, with 6 bases left in between. This CDR3 region has 12 residues. Germline CDR1 and CDR2: SGHAT and FQNNGV. In DNA form, the CDR3 reads TGTGCCAGCAGCTCATTAGCCTACGAGCAGTACTTC. Translating it yields CASSSLAYEQYF.

The chain is built from TRBV9 and TRBJ2-3; D unclear. CDR3 length: 12 residues. Between the trimmed V and J ends, which lost 0 bases and 5 bases, there was a span of 4 bases. Per the germline V gene, CDR1 is SGDLS and CDR2 is YYNGEE. The CDR3 is CASSVAVDTQYF. The CDR3 coding sequence is TGTGCCAGCAGCGTAGCCGTAGATACGCAGTATTTT.

This clone was counted once. The rearrangement links TRBV4-1 to TRBJ2-7; 14 bases match TRBD2. This CDR3 comprises 16 residues. V was pared by 1 base and J by 7 bases, with 6 bases of the junction left unmatched. Germline V gene data show CDR1 as MGHRA and CDR2 as YSYEKL. The CDR3 sequence: CASSQAGLAGGYEQYF. The CDR3 DNA sequence: TGCGCCAGCAGCCAAGCTGGACTAGCGGGAGGATATGAGCAGTACTTC.

The chain couples TRBV30 to TRBJ1-5, with a possible D match to TRBD1 (6 bases). Looked up from germline, CDR1 is GTSNPN and CDR2 is SVGIG (reference sequence). The V end was cut by 0 bases, the J end by 4 bases, with 16 bases between. This CDR3 has 16 amino acids. The CDR3: CAWSVGGLTSNQPQHF. The CDR3 DNA sequence: TGTGCCTGGAGTGTCGGGGGCCTAACGTCAAATCAGCCCCAGCATTTT.

This chain connects TRBV24-1 to TRBJ2-5, with D possibly matching TRBD1 (5 bases). This CDR3 region has 15 residues. CDR1 KGHDR and CDR2 SFDVKD come from the germline V gene. V dropped 2 bases and J dropped 2 bases, with 11 bases sitting between them. DNA of the CDR3: TGTGCCACCAGTGATTCTGGCAGGGTTCAAGAGACCCAGTACTTC. Translation: CATSDSGRVQETQYF.

The V and J genes are TRBV11-2 and TRBJ2-5, with 8 bases aligning to TRBD2. V lost 5 bases and J lost 2; bases outside the gene matches: 10. Germline CDR1 is SGHAT and CDR2 is FQNNGV. There are 16 residues in the CDR3. The CDR3 spells CASSPPGLGGQETQYF. CDR3 sequence (DNA): TGTGCCAGCAGCCCTCCGGGACTAGGGGGGCAAGAGACCCAGTACTTC.

V and J are TRBV29-1 and TRBJ2-7; 10 positions agree with TRBD1. After removal of 6 bases from V and 9 bases from J, the junction contained 17 bases not matched to a gene. Germline V gives CDR1 SQVTM, CDR2 ANQGSEA. The CDR3 spans 15 residues. CDR3 loop: CSVAYDRGRSLRQYF. The CDR3 DNA reads as TGCAGCGTGGCATACGACAGGGGGCGATCACTTCGGCAGTACTTC.

The V and J genes are TRBV5-1 and TRBJ2-3; TRBD2 matches at 11 bases. This CDR3 is built from 15 residues. Germline V lookup: CDR1 SGHRS, CDR2 YFSETQ. With 4 bases clipped from V and 4 bases from J, the junction kept 5 bases outside the gene matches. This chain's CDR3 is CASSPGTSGADTQYF. Written as DNA, the CDR3 is TGCGCCAGCAGCCCCGGGACTAGCGGCGCAGATACGCAGTATTTT.

The CDR3 spells CATSRDRAGGYNEQFF. CDR3 nucleotide sequence: TGTGCCACCAGCAGAGATCGAGCGGGAGGGTACAATGAGCAGTTCTTC. The chain uses TRBV15 and TRBJ2-1, with 10 bases identical to TRBD2. This CDR3 has 16 amino acids. V trimming: 0 bases; J trimming: 4 bases; junction bases outside the gene matches: 3. Germline V gene data show CDR1 as LNHNV and CDR2 as YYDKDF (reference sequence). Combining the CDR3 with reference TRBV15 and TRBJ2-1 gives the whole variable domain DAMVIQNPRYQVTQFGKPVTLSCSQTLNHNVMYWYQQKSSQAPKLLFHYYDKDFNNEADTPDNFQSRRPNTSFCFLDIRSPGLGDTAMYLCATSRDRAGGYNEQFFGPGTRLTVL.

The J gene is TRBJ2-2, the V gene TRBV5-4, with a weak D call TRBD2 (6 bases). The length of the CDR3 is 12 residues. CDR1 and CDR2 from the germline V gene are SGHNT and YYREEE (reference sequence). V shed 9 bases and J shed 7 bases, with 13 bases lying between them. CDR3 nucleotides: TGTGCCACCGGGACGCGGGACGGGGAGCTGTTTTTT. Protein product: CATGTRDGELFF.

The J gene is TRBJ2-6, the V gene TRBV11-2; 7 bases are a match to TRBD1. J gave up 4 bases and V 5 bases, and 5 bases lay outside the gene matches. Germline values: CDR1 SGHAT, CDR2 FQNNGV. The CDR3 extends over 15 amino acids. CDR3 region: CASSRTGEGANVLTF. The DNA for the CDR3 is TGTGCCAGCAGCAGAACAGGGGAAGGGGCCAACGTCCTGACTTTC.

The chain combines TRBV27 with TRBJ2-1, with TRBD2 identical over 12 bases. Germline V gives CDR1 MNHEY, CDR2 SMNVEV (reference sequence). The CDR3 contains 19 residues. After removal of 7 bases from V and 9 bases from J, the junction contained 22 bases not matched to a gene. CDR3 bases: TGTGCCAGCATCAAAGGGGGTTTGCTAGCGGGAGGGCCGGTTGCTGAGCAGTTCTTC. Its translation is CASIKGGLLAGGPVAEQFF.

This chain's CDR3 is CASNDRGVSPLHF. The CDR3 DNA reads TGTGCCAGCAACGACAGGGGGGTTTCACCCCTCCACTTT. The rearrangement joins TRBV27 to TRBJ1-6, with 9 nucleotides matching TRBD1. V gave up 7 bases and J gave up 9 bases; unmatched junction bases: 4. The CDR3 runs 13 residues. CDR1 and CDR2 (germline): MNHEY, SMNVEV (reference sequence).

The chain links TRBV7-8 to TRBJ1-5; no clear D gene. The CDR3 length is 15 residues. V lost 1 base and J lost 0, with 7 bases in between. Germline-derived CDR1 and CDR2 are SGHVS and FQNEAQ. CDR3 loop: CASSLERYSNQPQHF. The CDR3 DNA sequence: TGTGCCAGCAGCTTAGAACGGTATAGCAATCAGCCCCAGCATTTT.